The 12 T cell receptor beta chains listed next were all sequenced from one sample in a study of identical twins. TCRdb analysed the 5' RACE reads with MiXCR anew, one entry per CDR3 protein. The table shows more than 1.5 million distinct CDR3 sequences, with 32% occurring only once. Source material: cord blood. These TCRs come from a newborn girl in good health.

This clonotype was seen a handful of times. V is TRBV12-3 or TRBV12-4 and J is TRBJ1-6; 11 bases agree with TRBD1. Trimming cost V 2 bases and J 6 bases; bases outside gene matches: 3. This CDR3 contains 16 residues. CDR3 nucleotide sequence: TGTGCCAGCAGTTTAACAGGACAGGGGGCTAATTCACCCCTCCACTTT. Translation: CASSLTGQGANSPLHF.

Concerning this clonotype itself: A much larger clonotype is one base distant, so this may be a read error. The chain has TRBV4-1 and TRBJ2-1; TRBD2 matches 10 bases. The V segment lost 6 bases and the J segment 10 bases; nucleotides outside the gene matches: 12. The CDR3 covers 15 residues. CDR1 is MGHRA and CDR2 is YSYEKL in the germline V gene. CDR3 loop: CASSTLGLAAYEQFF. The CDR3 DNA reads TGCGCCAGCAGTACTCTAGGACTAGCGGCCTACGAGCAGTTCTTC.

The chain is built from TRBV5-1 and TRBJ2-1; D possibly corresponds to TRBD2 (5 bases). CDR3 size: 14 residues. The germline gives CDR1 SGHRS, CDR2 YFSETQ. Trimming cost V 7 bases and J 6 bases, with 17 bases left between them. CDR3: CASAYSESSNEQFF. The CDR3 nucleotides are TGCGCCAGCGCCTATAGCGAGTCATCCAATGAGCAGTTCTTC.

Concerning this clonotype: A read error may explain this, as a much larger clone is one base away. The chain links TRBV10-3 to TRBJ2-1, with 10 bases fitting TRBD2. The germline V gene encodes CDR1 ENHRY and CDR2 SYGVKD. This CDR3 region has 16 residues. The CDR3 nucleotides are TGTGCCACCTCAGCCCTCCCTAGCGGGGGCTACAATGGGCAGTTCTTC. Translating gives CATSALPSGGYNGQFF.

The chain couples TRBV6-4 to TRBJ1-1, with 9 bases fitting TRBD1. Germline CDR1 is MRHNA and CDR2 is SNTAGT. CDR3 length: 14 amino acids. J gave up 1 base and V 6 bases, and 3 bases lay outside the gene matches. The CDR3 sequence is CASRGTGSNTEAFF. Here the CDR3 DNA reads TGTGCCAGCAGGGGGACAGGGTCGAACACTGAAGCTTTCTTT.

This clonotype was observed many times. CDR3 loop: CASSRKGYEQYF. The DNA of the CDR3 is TGTGCCAGCAGCCGCAAGGGCTACGAGCAGTACTTC. V usage is TRBV3-1 and J usage is TRBJ2-7; D call uncertain. Trimming stripped 4 bases from V and 3 bases from J, with 7 bases between. Germline CDR1 LGHDT, CDR2 YNNKEL (reference sequence). CDR3 length: 12 residues.

This sequence joins TRBV3-1 and TRBJ1-2, with 9 bases that match TRBD1. This CDR3 has 15 residues. Per the germline V gene, CDR1 is LGHDT and CDR2 is YNNKEL (reference sequence). The V gene end was trimmed by 2 bases and the J gene end by 5 bases; junction bases not matched to a gene: 6. This CDR3 is CASSQYRTGAYGYTF. For the CDR3, the DNA is TGTGCCAGCAGCCAATATCGGACAGGGGCGTATGGCTACACCTTC.

The V and J genes are TRBV5-1 and TRBJ1-4; TRBD1 matches 10 bases. Germline V CDR1 and CDR2: SGHRS, YFSETQ. CDR3 length equals 15 residues. Trimming took 4 bases from V and 5 from J; bases not matched to a gene: 5. This CDR3 reads CASSGAGQGNEKLFF. CDR3 DNA: TGCGCCAGCAGCGGCGCGGGACAGGGGAATGAAAAACTGTTTTTT.

CDR3 protein: CASRIAGGNEKLFF. CDR3 nucleotides: TGTGCCAGCAGGATCGCAGGGGGCAATGAAAAACTGTTTTTT. The V call is TRBV6-1, the J call TRBJ1-4; 8 bases agree with TRBD1. Trimming removed 6 bases from V and 5 bases from J; junction bases left unmatched: 5. Germline V lookup: CDR1 MNHNS, CDR2 SASEGT. The CDR3 contains 14 residues.

The gene calls are TRBV28 and TRBJ2-4; 8 nucleotides agree with TRBD1. The CDR3 extends over 15 amino acids. Germline assignment: CDR1 MDHEN and CDR2 SYDVKM. V dropped 6 bases and J dropped 1; count of bases not matched to a gene: 5. CDR3 amino acids: CASSHRDRAKNIQYF. The CDR3 region has the DNA TGTGCCAGCAGCCACCGGGACAGGGCCAAAAACATTCAGTACTTC. The whole variable domain, remainder taken from reference TRBV28 and TRBJ2-4, is DVKVTQSSRYLVKRTGEKVFLECVQDMDHENMFWYRQDPGLGLRLIYFSYDVKMKEKGDIPEGYSVSREKKERFSLILESASTNQTSMYLCASSHRDRAKNIQYFGAGTRLSVL.

J is TRBJ2-2 and V is TRBV20-1, with 10 bases identical to TRBD1. CDR3 length: 14 amino acids. J was trimmed by 6 bases and V by 4 bases; bases with no gene match: 5. Germline V CDR1 and CDR2: DFQATT, SNEGSKA (reference sequence). The CDR3 DNA sequence: TGCAGTGCTATCGACAGGGGGCTTGCCGGGGAGCTGTTTTTT. Its protein is CSAIDRGLAGELFF.

The chain links TRBV4-1 to TRBJ1-2; D possibly corresponds to TRBD1 (5 bases). The CDR3 sequence is 14 residues long. CDR1 and CDR2 from the germline V gene are MGHRA and YSYEKL. With 5 bases removed from V and 2 bases from J, the gap between germline ends came to 12 bases. The CDR3 loop is CASSKGDVNYGYTF. The CDR3 DNA reads as TGCGCCAGCAGCAAAGGGGATGTGAACTATGGCTACACCTTC.